The 16 T cell receptor beta chains below were found in one sample sequenced in a study of T-cell reconstitution after alpha-beta-depleted transplantation in children. The library targeted TCRbeta and was prepared with unique molecular identifiers. TCRdb analysed the PCR reads with MiXCR anew, one entry per CDR3 protein. The data show under 850,000 distinct CDR3 sequences, around 13% seen once. Material: PBMCs, obtained before TCRalphabeta/CD19-depleted stem cell transplant. All receptors derive from a girl between 2 and 10 years old with congenital amegakaryocytic thrombocytopenia, due to receive a stem cell transplant.

DNA of the CDR3: TGCGCCAGCAGCCCCCGGCAGGGGGATGCCGGGGAGCTGTTTTTT. Translation gives CASSPRQGDAGELFF. This chain connects TRBV5-1 to TRBJ2-2; 7 bases fit TRBD1. The V gene's germline CDR1 is SGHRS and CDR2 YFSETQ. The J segment lost 6 bases and the V segment lost 4 bases, leaving 9 bases of the junction unmatched. This CDR3 comprises 15 residues.

Ten or more counts support this clonotype. CDR3 sequence reads: CASSAFRVGKYGYTF. The DNA of the CDR3 is TGTGCCAGCAGCGCCTTCAGGGTAGGAAAATATGGCTACACCTTC. The chain employs TRBV9 and TRBJ1-2; a weak D match, TRBD1 (5 bases). The V end was cut by 3 bases, the J end by 5 bases, with 17 bases between. The CDR3 spans 15 residues. The germline gives CDR1 SGDLS, CDR2 YYNGEE.

The chain is built from TRBV12-3 or TRBV12-4 and TRBJ1-1; 7 nucleotides align to TRBD1. Losses at the gene ends were 7 bases for V and 1 base for J; bases not matched to a gene: 9. The CDR3 is made up of 15 amino acids. DNA for the CDR3: TGTGCCAGCACCCGAGTCAGGGGGGAGAACACTGAAGCTTTCTTT. Its translation: CASTRVRGENTEAFF.

The sample holds a few counts of this clonotype. CDR3 protein: CASSRNGDFTTYEQYF. The CDR3 coding sequence is TGTGCCAGCAGCCGGAATGGGGACTTCACTACCTACGAGCAGTACTTC. V gene TRBV3-1 combines with J gene TRBJ2-7; the D gene is possibly TRBD2 (6 bases). This CDR3 is built from 16 residues. Germline CDR1 is LGHDT and CDR2 is YNNKEL (reference sequence). V was clipped by 4 bases and J by 2 bases, with 18 bases between them.

This clonotype has at least ten counts. The rearrangement joins TRBV6-1 to TRBJ2-3; TRBD2 agrees at 8 bases. V lost 7 bases to trimming and J lost 0 bases; unmatched junction nucleotides: 3. The CDR3 is 14 residues long. Looked up from germline, CDR1 is MNHNS and CDR2 is SASEGT. CDR3: CASKLAASTDTQYF. DNA for the CDR3: TGTGCCAGCAAACTAGCGGCCAGCACAGATACGCAGTATTTT.

A remark on this clonotype: As the CDR3 is not closed by the conserved phenylalanine or tryptophan, this likely results from a read error. The chain combines TRBV6-5 with TRBJ1-5, with D uncertain. Deletions cut 6 bases from V and 0 bases from J, with 3 bases between. This CDR3 is built from 12 residues. Germline V CDR1 and CDR2: MNHEY, SVGAGI. The CDR3 region is CASRNSNQPQHY. The CDR3 nucleotides read TGTGCCAGCAGGAATAGCAATCAGCCCCAGCATTAT.

This clonotype was found once. The chain is built from TRBV20-1 and TRBJ1-5, with TRBD1 matching 7 bases. Germline values: CDR1 DFQATT, CDR2 SNEGSKA (reference sequence). The CDR3 has 13 amino acids. V gave up 5 bases and J gave up 4 bases; unmatched junction bases: 5. The CDR3 DNA follows: TGCAGTGCTCGGGGGACAGTGAATCAGCCCCAGCATTTT. This codes for CSARGTVNQPQHF.

V gene TRBV18 combines with J gene TRBJ2-7; perhaps TRBD2 as D (6 bases). CDR3 length: 13 amino acids. CDR1 KGHSH and CDR2 LQKENI come from the germline V gene. Deletions cut 4 bases from V and 6 bases from J, with 13 bases between. The DNA of the CDR3 is TGTGCCAGCTCACAATCTCAGGGAGGCGAGCAGTACTTC. It yields the protein CASSQSQGGEQYF.

This clonotype has a handful of counts. The chain combines TRBV30 with TRBJ2-5; D perhaps matches TRBD2 (6 bases). Germline CDR1 is GTSNPN and CDR2 is SVGIG (reference sequence). This CDR3 spans 13 amino acids. The V end lost 5 bases, the J end lost 5 bases, and 15 bases lay between the germline ends. The CDR3 DNA is TGTGCCTGGGAAAAAGGGAGGCTGGAGACCCAGTACTTC. It codes for CAWEKGRLETQYF.

The chain combines TRBV2 with TRBJ2-1; TRBD2 agrees at 8 bases. Germline CDR1 SNHLY, CDR2 FYNNEI. The CDR3 spans 17 residues. The trim removed 3 bases at V and 0 bases at J, leaving 7 bases unmatched. The CDR3 DNA follows: TGTGCCAGCAGTGATCGGTCTAGCGGGTACTCCTACAATGAGCAGTTCTTC. As protein: CASSDRSSGYSYNEQFF.

This clonotype was detected only a few times. Its ends do not fully match the called genes, so a read error is possible. The chain employs TRBV20-1 and TRBJ2-5; TRBD2 aligns across 7 bases. From germline, CDR1 is DFQATT and CDR2 SNEGSKA (reference sequence). The CDR3 length is 17 residues. The CDR3 sequence is CCAVGGRKGQYRETQYF. DNA for the CDR3: TGCTGTGCTGTGGGAGGGAGGAAAGGACAATATCGGGAGACCCAGTACTTC.

This clonotype has only a few counts. V usage is TRBV18 and J usage is TRBJ2-7; unclear D gene. The CDR3 extends over 13 amino acids. CDR1 and CDR2 (germline): KGHSH, LQKENI. Deletions cut 1 base from V and 3 bases from J, with 7 bases between. DNA of the CDR3: TGTGCCAGCTCACCACAGGGTATCTACGAGCAGTACTTC. Amino acid sequence: CASSPQGIYEQYF. The full variable domain, its missing parts supplied by reference TRBV18 and TRBJ2-7, is NAGVMQNPRHLVRRRGQEARLRCSPMKGHSHVYWYRQLPEEGLKFMVYLQKENIIDESGMPKERFSAEFPKEGPSILRIQQVVRGDSAAYFCASSPQGIYEQYFGPGTRLTVT.

This chain joins TRBV2 and TRBJ2-7, with 8 bases that match TRBD2. Germline V gives CDR1 SNHLY, CDR2 FYNNEI. CDR3 length: 11 amino acids. V dropped 8 bases and J dropped 6; count of bases not matched to a gene: 3. The CDR3 DNA is TGTGCCAGCTCGGGGGGGGCCGAGCAGTACTTC. Protein sequence: CASSGGAEQYF.

This clonotype was counted a few times. This sequence joins TRBV6-5 and TRBJ2-1; D unclear. The CDR3 covers 15 residues. V was clipped by 0 bases and J by 7 bases, with 13 bases between them. Germline CDR1 is MNHEY and CDR2 is SVGAGI. The CDR3 sequence is CASSYSSGPLNEQFF. CDR3 nucleotide sequence: TGTGCCAGCAGTTACTCGAGTGGGCCCCTAAATGAGCAGTTCTTC.

This clonotype showed up just a few times. The chain carries TRBV6-1 and TRBJ2-6; 9 nucleotides match TRBD2. The germline gives CDR1 MNHNS, CDR2 SASEGT. The V and J ends lost 6 bases and 0 bases, in that order; junction bases with no gene match: 9. The CDR3 covers 18 residues. The CDR3: CASSLLAGAFSGANVLTF. In DNA, the CDR3 is TGTGCCAGCAGCCTTTTAGCGGGAGCGTTCTCTGGGGCCAACGTCCTGACTTTC.

This clonotype was counted a few times. V usage is TRBV5-1 and J usage is TRBJ2-1; D unclear. Deletions cut 2 bases from V and 4 bases from J, with 19 bases between. Germline V gene data show CDR1 as SGHRS and CDR2 as YFSETQ. The CDR3 totals 17 residues. The CDR3 DNA reads as TGCGCCAGCAGCTTAGCCTACAGTAGCTTCGGGTACAATGAGCAGTTCTTC. As protein: CASSLAYSSFGYNEQFF.